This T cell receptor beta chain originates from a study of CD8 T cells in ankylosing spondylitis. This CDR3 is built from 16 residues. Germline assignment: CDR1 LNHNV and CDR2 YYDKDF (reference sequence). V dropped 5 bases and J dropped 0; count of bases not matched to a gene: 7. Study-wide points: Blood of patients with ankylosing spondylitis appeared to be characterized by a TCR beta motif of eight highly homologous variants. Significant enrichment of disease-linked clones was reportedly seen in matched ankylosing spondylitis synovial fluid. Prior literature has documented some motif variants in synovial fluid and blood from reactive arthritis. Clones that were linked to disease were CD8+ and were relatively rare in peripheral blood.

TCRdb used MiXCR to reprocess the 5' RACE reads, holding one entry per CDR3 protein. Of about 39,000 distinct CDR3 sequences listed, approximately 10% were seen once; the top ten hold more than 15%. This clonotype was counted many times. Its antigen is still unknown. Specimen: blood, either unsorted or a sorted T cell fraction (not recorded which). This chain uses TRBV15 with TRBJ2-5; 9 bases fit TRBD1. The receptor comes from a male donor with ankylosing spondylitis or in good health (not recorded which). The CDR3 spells CATSLRTGVDQETQYF. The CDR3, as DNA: TGTGCCACCAGCTTGCGGACAGGGGTAGACCAAGAGACCCAGTACTTC.